A selection of T cell receptor beta chains follows, all from one sample in a study of cytomegalovirus exposure and HLA in healthy donors. Generated by immunoSEQ multiplex PCR, the TCRdb table keeps only in-frame clones and is missing some. The table lists 150,000 to 250,000 clones, roughly 79% of them singletons, with under 2% in the top ten. Sequencing input: PBMCs. Every receptor here comes from a man younger than 40 in good health and CMV-seronegative. Both conserved end residues are part of each CDR3. D genes are given only for firm matches. Some rows mark clone size as missing; the rest say once, few, many or name a class of expanded clone.

J gene | V gene | D gene | clone size | CDR3 protein | CDR3 DNA
TRBJ2-7 | TRBV2 | TRBD2 | - | CASSDDRSSGSKSYEQYF | TGTGCCAGCAGTGATGATCGGTCCAGCGGGAGTAAGAGCTACGAGCAGTACTTC
TRBJ1-1 | TRBV2 | - | few | CASRYDRNTEAFF | TGTGCCAGCAGGTACGACAGGAACACTGAAGCTTTCTTT
TRBJ2-7 | TRBV7-7 | TRBD1 | - | CASSPPGTGAYEQYF | TGTGCCAGCAGCCCCCCCGGGACAGGGGCCTACGAGCAGTACTTC
TRBJ2-7 | TRBV5-6 | TRBD2 | - | CASSPAGGPYEQYF | TGTGCCAGCAGCCCGGCGGGGGGCCCCTACGAGCAGTACTTC
TRBJ2-5 | TRBV18 | TRBD2 | - | CASSSGLAGGPLQETQYF | TGTGCCAGCTCATCAGGACTAGCGGGAGGGCCCCTCCAAGAGACCCAGTACTTC
TRBJ2-7 | TRBV6-1 | - | - | CASNEREQYF | TGTGCCAGCAACGAGAGGGAGCAGTACTTC
TRBJ1-3 | TRBV7-9 | - | few | CASSLSGNTIYF | TGTGCCAGCAGCTTAAGCGGAAACACCATATATTTT
TRBJ2-7 | TRBV19 | TRBD1 | - | CASSGFSTGSYEQYF | TGTGCCAGTAGCGGATTCTCGACAGGGTCCTACGAGCAGTACTTC
TRBJ2-2 | TRBV6-4 | - | once | CASSPQGNTGELFF | TGTGCCAGCAGTCCACAGGGGAACACCGGGGAGCTGTTTTTT
TRBJ1-5 | TRBV6-5 | - | few | CASSYSSPGDQPQHF | TGTGCCAGCAGTTACTCGAGTCCAGGGGATCAGCCCCAGCATTTT
TRBJ2-7 | TRBV6-5 | - | few | CASSYWRNSYEQYF | TGTGCCAGCAGTTACTGGCGGAACTCCTACGAGCAGTACTTC
TRBJ2-7 | TRBV2 | TRBD1 | - | CATEGPGQTYEQYF | TGTGCCACCGAAGGGCCGGGACAGACCTACGAGCAGTACTTC
TRBJ1-4 | TRBV11-3 | TRBD1 | once | CASSLMTGGDSTNEKLFF | TGTGCCAGCAGCTTAATGACAGGGGGTGATTCAACTAATGAAAAACTGTTTTTT
TRBJ2-1 | TRBV5-1 | TRBD2 | few | CASSPGLAGGEQFF | TGCGCCAGCAGCCCCGGACTAGCGGGAGGAGAGCAGTTCTTC
TRBJ2-7 | TRBV11-2 | - | - | CASSLPRGNEQYF | TGTGCCAGCAGCTTACCACGGGGGAACGAGCAGTACTTC
TRBJ2-1 | TRBV6-4 | - | many | CASSSTGDYNEQFF | TGTGCCAGCAGCTCAACGGGAGACTACAATGAGCAGTTCTTC
TRBJ2-2 | TRBV4-1 | TRBD1 | few | CASSQELGQGTVGELFF | TGCGCCAGCAGCCAAGAGCTAGGACAGGGGACCGTCGGGGAGCTGTTTTTT
TRBJ2-5 | TRBV29-1 | TRBD2 | - | CSVDGLAGETQYF | TGCAGCGTTGACGGACTAGCGGGAGAGACCCAGTACTTC
TRBJ1-4 | TRBV19 | - | - | CASKAFNEKLFF | TGTGCCAGTAAAGCCTTTAATGAAAAACTGTTTTTT
TRBJ2-5 | TRBV11-2 | TRBD1 | - | CASSLGTGGHLQETQYF | TGTGCCAGCAGCTTAGGAACAGGGGGACACCTCCAAGAGACCCAGTACTTC